These 20 T cell receptor beta chains were all obtained from the same sample, sequenced in a study of cytomegalovirus exposure and HLA in healthy donors (dated by TCRdb to between 2016 and 2019). Library preparation used the immunoSEQ multiplex PCR assay. For the multiplex PCR, a mixture combining 60 forward primers for TCR Vbeta segments and 13 reverse primers for TCR Jbeta segments was used. Entries here come from immuneACCESS through TCRdb and include only in-frame sequences with V and J called. Some clones fail to appear in such tables; in the studies checked, an unresolved V gene covers under half of the shortfall, and the cause of the remainder is unknown. This sample comprises about 160,000 clones, 81% of them detected only once. About 13% of the sample comes from the top ten. Material for sequencing was PBMCs. These TCRs come from a woman in her 50s in good health and CMV-seronegative.

This clone has just one count. The V and J genes are TRBV6-6 and TRBJ1-2; D is unclear. Germline V gene sequence: CDR1 MNHNY, CDR2 SVGAGI (reference sequence). The CDR3 loop spans 15 amino acids. Trimming shortened V by 2 bases and J by 8 bases, and 18 bases separated the two germline ends. The CDR3 region is CASSYPPNTVGGYTF. Written as DNA, the CDR3 is TGTGCCAGCAGTTACCCACCTAACACCGTCGGGGGCTACACCTTC.

The CDR3 is CASSPKTGDSGNTIYF. The CDR3 DNA follows: TGCGCCAGCAGTCCGAAGACGGGGGACTCTGGAAACACCATATATTTT. This rearrangement joins TRBV4-3 to TRBJ1-3; weak D call: TRBD1 (5 bases). CDR3 length: 16 residues. The germline V gene has CDR1 LGHNA and CDR2 YSLEER. V was trimmed by 6 bases and J by 0 bases, leaving 15 bases between them.

The J gene is TRBJ1-6, the V gene TRBV4-3; no reliable D call. The CDR3 totals 18 residues. V was clipped by 0 bases and J by 0 bases, with 12 bases between them. Germline assignment: CDR1 LGHNA and CDR2 YSLEER. The CDR3 nucleotides are TGCGCCAGCAGCCAAGAGATCGGGGATAGCTCCTATAATTCACCCCTCCACTTT. This codes for CASSQEIGDSSYNSPLHF.

The gene calls are TRBV2 and TRBJ2-1, with D uncertain. The V end lost 6 bases, the J end lost 6 bases, and 9 bases lay between the germline ends. Germline V gene sequence: CDR1 SNHLY, CDR2 FYNNEI. There are 12 residues in the CDR3. In nucleotides, the CDR3 is TGTGCCAGCAGAACCGGTACCAATGAGCAGTTCTTC. Translating gives CASRTGTNEQFF.

The chain joins TRBV11-2 to TRBJ2-4; D ambiguous. The V end was cut by 2 bases, the J end by 5 bases, with 10 bases between. CDR3 length equals 14 residues. Per the germline V gene, CDR1 is SGHAT and CDR2 is FQNNGV. The CDR3 here is CASSLSGQENIQYF. The CDR3, as DNA: TGTGCCAGCAGCTTATCTGGCCAGGAAAACATTCAGTACTTC.

V gene TRBV6-5 combines with J gene TRBJ2-5; D is possibly TRBD1 (6 bases). The CDR3 extends over 15 amino acids. CDR1 MNHEY and CDR2 SVGAGI come from the germline V gene. Trimming removed 5 bases from V and 1 base from J, with 14 bases in between. The CDR3 here is CASSLQGIGQETQYF. Written as DNA, the CDR3 is TGTGCCAGCAGTCTACAGGGCATCGGCCAAGAGACCCAGTACTTC.

The V call is TRBV15, the J call TRBJ2-1; 9 bases are shared with TRBD1. The CDR3 totals 15 residues. The V segment lost 3 bases and the J segment 9 bases; nucleotides outside the gene matches: 9. Germline CDR1 LNHNV, CDR2 YYDKDF (reference sequence). As DNA, the CDR3 is TGTGCCACCAGCAGGGAGAACAGGGGGCGCAGTGAGCAGTTCTTC. Amino acids: CATSRENRGRSEQFF.

There are a few counts of this clone. This chain joins TRBV9 and TRBJ1-2; 9 bases map to TRBD1. Germline V lookup: CDR1 SGDLS, CDR2 YYNGEE. Unmatched junction bases numbered 9, after V lost 4 bases and J lost 5 bases. The length of the CDR3 is 15 residues. The CDR3 loop is CASSSTWDREYGYTF. The CDR3 DNA sequence: TGTGCCAGCAGCTCAACCTGGGACAGGGAGTATGGCTACACCTTC.

The chain has TRBV2 and TRBJ2-3; no definite D call. CDR1 SNHLY and CDR2 FYNNEI come from the germline V gene. The CDR3 contains 13 residues. Trimming removed 7 bases from V and 0 bases from J, with 8 bases in between. CDR3 sequence: CASKQSSTDTQYF. The CDR3 DNA reads TGTGCCAGCAAACAGAGTAGCACAGATACGCAGTATTTT.

The chain recombines TRBV6-6 with TRBJ2-5, with D maybe TRBD2 (6 bases). The J call is in doubt because the DNA end fits TRBJ2-7 better. CDR1 MNHNY and CDR2 SVGAGI come from the germline V gene (reference sequence). The CDR3 consists of 14 residues. The CDR3 DNA is TGTGCCAGCAGCCCCGCCGGGGGAACCTACGAGCAGTACTTC. Its protein is CASSPAGGTYEQYF.

The chain is built from TRBV6-5 and TRBJ1-1, with D possibly being TRBD1 (5 bases). Germline V gene data show CDR1 as MNHEY and CDR2 as SVGAGI. The CDR3 sequence is 11 residues long. The V and J ends lost 11 bases and 1 base respectively, with 8 bases between them. The CDR3 reads CASGQNTEAFF. CDR3 in DNA: TGTGCCTCAGGGCAGAACACTGAAGCTTTCTTT.

This clone appeared a single time. The chain joins TRBV7-2 to TRBJ1-4, with a possible D match to TRBD1 (5 bases). The V gene lost 7 bases and the J gene lost 4 bases, with 13 bases spanning the gap. Germline-derived CDR1 and CDR2 are SGHTA and FQGNSA. This CDR3 contains 14 residues. CDR3: CASMEGQNNEKLFF. The CDR3 region has the DNA TGTGCCAGCATGGAAGGACAAAATAATGAAAAACTGTTTTTT.

The genes are TRBV19 and TRBJ1-1; 7 bases match TRBD1. Germline loops: CDR1 LNHDA, CDR2 SQIVND (reference sequence). The CDR3 length is 12 residues. V lost 9 bases, J lost 5 bases, and 6 bases stayed unmatched. Here the CDR3 DNA reads TGTGCCAGCCAACAGGGGAAAACTGAAGCTTTCTTT. Its translation: CASQQGKTEAFF.

The V and J genes are TRBV11-2 and TRBJ2-5; no clear D. Deletions cut 1 base from V and 5 bases from J, with 8 bases between. Per the germline V gene, CDR1 is SGHAT and CDR2 is FQNNGV. This CDR3 contains 13 residues. The CDR3 reads CASSLGLAETQYF. Written as DNA, the CDR3 is TGTGCCAGCAGCTTAGGACTCGCGGAGACCCAGTACTTC.

V is TRBV7-2 and J is TRBJ1-1; possibly TRBD1 for D (5 bases). There are 14 residues in the CDR3. Trimming removed 2 bases from V and 2 bases from J, with 9 bases in between. Germline CDR1 reads SGHTA; CDR2 reads FQGNSA. The CDR3 DNA follows: TGTGCCAGCAGCTTATCGGGGGGTAACACTGAAGCTTTCTTT. It codes for CASSLSGGNTEAFF. Drawing the rest from reference TRBV7-2 and TRBJ1-1, the complete variable domain is GAGVSQSPSNKVTEKGKDVELRCDPISGHTALYWYRQSLGQGLEFLIYFQGNSAPDKSGLPSDRFSAERTGGSVSTLTIQRTQQEDSAVYLCASSLSGGNTEAFFGQGTRLTVV.

The chain uses TRBV7-8 and TRBJ2-1; 11 nucleotides align to TRBD2. This CDR3 has 16 residues. With 5 bases clipped from V and 6 bases from J, the junction kept 9 bases outside the gene matches. CDR1 and CDR2 from the germline V gene are SGHVS and FQNEAQ. The CDR3, as DNA: TGTGCCAGCAGCAGGGAGGTAGCGGGAGGGGGCAATGAGCAGTTCTTC. This encodes CASSREVAGGGNEQFF.

V and J are TRBV6-5 and TRBJ1-6; TRBD1 matches at 9 bases. The CDR3 totals 14 residues. Trimming removed 6 bases from V and 10 bases from J; junction bases left unmatched: 7. Germline values: CDR1 MNHEY, CDR2 SVGAGI. This CDR3 reads CASRGQGAYSPLHF. The CDR3 DNA sequence: TGTGCCAGCAGGGGACAGGGTGCCTACTCACCCCTCCACTTT.

The V gene is TRBV6-1, the J gene TRBJ1-2; D call uncertain. This CDR3 spans 15 amino acids. The V end lost 2 bases, the J end lost 8 bases, and 18 bases lay between the germline ends. Germline assignment: CDR1 MNHNS and CDR2 SASEGT. The CDR3 spells CASSESGILMRGYTF. CDR3 DNA: TGTGCCAGCAGTGAAAGTGGAATCCTCATGAGGGGCTACACCTTC.

The V gene is TRBV10-2, the J gene TRBJ2-1, with D possibly TRBD1 on 5 matching bases. This CDR3 is built from 12 residues. Trimming shortened V by 6 bases and J by 9 bases, and 12 bases separated the two germline ends. CDR1 is WSHSY, CDR2 SAAADI, per germline. The CDR3 sequence is CASSGLGAEQFF. CDR3 sequence (DNA): TGCGCCAGCAGCGGGCTTGGGGCTGAGCAGTTCTTC.

The gene calls are TRBV28 and TRBJ1-6; D not certain. V shed 7 bases and J shed 7 bases, with 11 bases lying between them. Per the germline V gene, CDR1 is MDHEN and CDR2 is SYDVKM. The CDR3 totals 13 residues. CDR3 sequence (DNA): TGTGCCAGCAAGGCGGTAGTAAATTCACCCCTCCACTTT. This encodes CASKAVVNSPLHF.